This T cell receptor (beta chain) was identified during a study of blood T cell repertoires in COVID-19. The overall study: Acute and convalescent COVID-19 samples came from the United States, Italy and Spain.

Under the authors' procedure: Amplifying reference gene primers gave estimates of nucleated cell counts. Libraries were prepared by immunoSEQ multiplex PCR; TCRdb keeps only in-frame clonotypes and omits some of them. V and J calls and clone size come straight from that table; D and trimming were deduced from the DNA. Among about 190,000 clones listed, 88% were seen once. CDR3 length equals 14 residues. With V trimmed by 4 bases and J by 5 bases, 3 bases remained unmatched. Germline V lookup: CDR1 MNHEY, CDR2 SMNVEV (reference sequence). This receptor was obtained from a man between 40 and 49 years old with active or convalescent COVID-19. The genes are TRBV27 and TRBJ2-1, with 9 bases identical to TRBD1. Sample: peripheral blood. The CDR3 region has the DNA TGTGCCAGCAGTTCTTGGACAGGGGACAATGAGCAGTTCTTC. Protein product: CASSSWTGDNEQFF.